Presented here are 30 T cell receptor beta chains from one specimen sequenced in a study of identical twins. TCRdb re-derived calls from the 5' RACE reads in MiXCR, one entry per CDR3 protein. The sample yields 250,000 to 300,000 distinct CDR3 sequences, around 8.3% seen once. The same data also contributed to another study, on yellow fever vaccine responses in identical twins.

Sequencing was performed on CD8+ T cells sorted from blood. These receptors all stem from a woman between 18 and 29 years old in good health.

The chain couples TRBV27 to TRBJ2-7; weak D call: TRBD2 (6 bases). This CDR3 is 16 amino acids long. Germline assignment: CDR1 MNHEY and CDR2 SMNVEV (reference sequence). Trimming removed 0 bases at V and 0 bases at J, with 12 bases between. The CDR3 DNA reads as TGTGCCAGCAGTTTATCGGAGGGATCGGCCTCCTACGAGCAGTACTTC. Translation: CASSLSEGSASYEQYF.

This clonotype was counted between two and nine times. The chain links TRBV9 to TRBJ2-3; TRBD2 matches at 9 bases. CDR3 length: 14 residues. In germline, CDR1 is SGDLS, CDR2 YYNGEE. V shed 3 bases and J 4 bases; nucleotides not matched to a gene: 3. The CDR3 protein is CASSGAGGPDTQYF. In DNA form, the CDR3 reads TGTGCCAGCAGCGGAGCGGGGGGACCAGATACGCAGTATTTT.

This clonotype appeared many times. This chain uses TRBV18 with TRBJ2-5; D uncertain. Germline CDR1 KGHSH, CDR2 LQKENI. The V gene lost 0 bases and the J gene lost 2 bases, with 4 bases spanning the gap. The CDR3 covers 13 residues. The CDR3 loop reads CASSPPLQETQYF. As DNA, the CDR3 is TGTGCCAGCTCACCACCCCTTCAAGAGACCCAGTACTTC.

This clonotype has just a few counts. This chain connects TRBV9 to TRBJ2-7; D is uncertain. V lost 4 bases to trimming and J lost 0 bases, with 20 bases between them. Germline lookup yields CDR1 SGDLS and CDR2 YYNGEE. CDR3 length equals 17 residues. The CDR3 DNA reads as TGTGCCAGCAGCCTGGGGATGGAAGCGCAGAGCTCCTACGAGCAGTACTTC. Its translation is CASSLGMEAQSSYEQYF. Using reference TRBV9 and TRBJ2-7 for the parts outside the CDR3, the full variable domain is DSGVTQTPKHLITATGQRVTLRCSPRSGDLSVYWYQQSLDQGLQFLIQYYNGEERAKGNILERFSAQQFPDLHSELNLSSLELGDSALYFCASSLGMEAQSSYEQYFGPGTRLTVT.

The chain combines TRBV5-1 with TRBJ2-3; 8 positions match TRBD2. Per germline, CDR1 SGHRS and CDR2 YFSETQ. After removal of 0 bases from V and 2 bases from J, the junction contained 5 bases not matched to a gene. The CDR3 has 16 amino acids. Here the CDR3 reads CASSLVGTSVTDTQYF. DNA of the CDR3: TGCGCCAGCAGCTTGGTGGGGACTAGTGTCACAGATACGCAGTATTTT.

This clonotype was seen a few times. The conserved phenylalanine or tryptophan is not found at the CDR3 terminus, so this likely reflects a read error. This CDR3 is CASSFDSRYEQYL. CDR3 nucleotide sequence: TGTGCCAGCAGCTTTGACAGTAGGTACGAGCAGTACCTC. The chain carries TRBV7-2 and TRBJ2-7; D is possibly TRBD1 (5 bases). CDR1 is SGHTA and CDR2 is FQGNSA in the germline V gene. The length of the CDR3 is 13 residues. V gave up 3 bases and J gave up 4 bases, with 10 bases separating them.

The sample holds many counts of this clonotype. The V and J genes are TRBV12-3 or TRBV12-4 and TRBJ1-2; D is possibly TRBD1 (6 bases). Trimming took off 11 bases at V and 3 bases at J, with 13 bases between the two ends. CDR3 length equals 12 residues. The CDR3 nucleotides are TGTGCCCAACTCAGGGGTGACTATGGCTACACCTTC. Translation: CAQLRGDYGYTF.

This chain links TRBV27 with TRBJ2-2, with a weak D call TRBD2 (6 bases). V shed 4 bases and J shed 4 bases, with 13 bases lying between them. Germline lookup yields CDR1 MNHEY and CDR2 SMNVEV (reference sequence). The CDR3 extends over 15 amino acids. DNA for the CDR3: TGTGCCAGCAGTTCTGACATGGGGGGCACCGGGGAGCTGTTTTTT. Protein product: CASSSDMGGTGELFF.

CDR3 residues: CAILQGNTEAFF. The CDR3 region has the DNA TGTGCCATCCTACAGGGGAACACTGAAGCTTTCTTT. The V gene is TRBV6-1, the J gene TRBJ1-1, with a possible D match to TRBD1 (6 bases). This CDR3 is 12 amino acids long. The V gene's germline CDR1 is MNHNS and CDR2 SASEGT. With 10 bases removed from V and 1 base from J, the gap between germline ends came to 10 bases.

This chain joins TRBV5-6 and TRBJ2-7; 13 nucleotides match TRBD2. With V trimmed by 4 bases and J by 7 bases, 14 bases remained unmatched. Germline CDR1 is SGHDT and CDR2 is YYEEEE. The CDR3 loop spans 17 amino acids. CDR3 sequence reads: CASSQTGLAGPRREQYF. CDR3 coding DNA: TGTGCCAGCAGCCAAACGGGACTAGCGGGACCCCGGCGGGAGCAGTACTTC.

The DNA for the CDR3 is TGCGCCAGCAGCTCCACTCTCCAAGAGACCCAGTACTTC. Encoded protein: CASSSTLQETQYF. The rearrangement links TRBV5-1 to TRBJ2-5; D is ambiguous. V was clipped by 3 bases and J by 1 base, with 7 bases between them. In germline, CDR1 is SGHRS, CDR2 YFSETQ. This CDR3 region has 13 residues.

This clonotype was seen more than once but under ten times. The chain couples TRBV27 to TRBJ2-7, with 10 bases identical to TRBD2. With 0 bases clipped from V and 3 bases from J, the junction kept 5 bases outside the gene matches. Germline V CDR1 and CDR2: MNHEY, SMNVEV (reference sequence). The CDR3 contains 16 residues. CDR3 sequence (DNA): TGTGCCAGCAGTTTATCGGGGACTAGCGCTCTCTACGAGCAGTACTTC. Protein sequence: CASSLSGTSALYEQYF.

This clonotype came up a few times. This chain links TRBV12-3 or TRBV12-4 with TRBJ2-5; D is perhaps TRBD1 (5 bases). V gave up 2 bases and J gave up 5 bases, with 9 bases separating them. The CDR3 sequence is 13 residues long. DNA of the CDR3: TGTGCCAGCAGTTTATGGGGCCGGGAGACCCAGTACTTC. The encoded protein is CASSLWGRETQYF.

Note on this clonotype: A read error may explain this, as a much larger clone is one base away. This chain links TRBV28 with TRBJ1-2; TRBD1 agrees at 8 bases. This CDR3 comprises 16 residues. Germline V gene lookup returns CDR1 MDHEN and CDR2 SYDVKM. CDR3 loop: CTSSTSRTGWVDGYTF. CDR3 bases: TGTACCAGCAGCACGTCCAGGACAGGGTGGGTCGATGGCTACACCTTC.

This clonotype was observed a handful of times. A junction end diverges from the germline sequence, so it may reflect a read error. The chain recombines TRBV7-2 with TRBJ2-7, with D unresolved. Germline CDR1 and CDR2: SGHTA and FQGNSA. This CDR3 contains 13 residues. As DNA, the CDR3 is TGTGCCAGCAGTCACCCTTTATTCGGGTTAATGGACTTC. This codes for CASSHPLFGLMDF.

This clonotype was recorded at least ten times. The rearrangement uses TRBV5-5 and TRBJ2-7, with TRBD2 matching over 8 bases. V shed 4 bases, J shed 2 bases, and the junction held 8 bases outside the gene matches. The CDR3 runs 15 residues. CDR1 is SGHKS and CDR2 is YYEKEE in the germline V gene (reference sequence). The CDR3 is CASSTDSGTPYEQYF. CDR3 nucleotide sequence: TGTGCCAGCAGCACTGATAGCGGGACCCCCTACGAGCAGTACTTC.

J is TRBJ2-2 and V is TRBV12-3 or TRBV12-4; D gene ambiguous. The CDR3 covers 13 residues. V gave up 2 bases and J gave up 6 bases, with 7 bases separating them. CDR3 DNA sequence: TGTGCCAGCAGTTTAAACAGCCCCGGGGAGCTGTTTTTT. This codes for CASSLNSPGELFF.

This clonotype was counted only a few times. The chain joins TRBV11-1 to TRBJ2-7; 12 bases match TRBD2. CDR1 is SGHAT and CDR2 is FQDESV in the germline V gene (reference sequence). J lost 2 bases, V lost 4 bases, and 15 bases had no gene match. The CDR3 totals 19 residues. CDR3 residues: CASSSNRASGRAGPYEQYF. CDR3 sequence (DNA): TGTGCCAGCAGCTCTAACAGGGCTAGCGGGAGGGCCGGGCCCTACGAGCAGTACTTC.

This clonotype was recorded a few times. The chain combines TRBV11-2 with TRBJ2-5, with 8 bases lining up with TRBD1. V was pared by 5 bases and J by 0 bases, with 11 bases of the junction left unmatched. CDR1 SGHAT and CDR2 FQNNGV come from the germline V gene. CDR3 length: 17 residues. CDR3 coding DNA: TGTGCCAGCAGCCCACCATCGACAGGGGTTCACCAAGAGACCCAGTACTTC. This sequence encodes CASSPPSTGVHQETQYF.

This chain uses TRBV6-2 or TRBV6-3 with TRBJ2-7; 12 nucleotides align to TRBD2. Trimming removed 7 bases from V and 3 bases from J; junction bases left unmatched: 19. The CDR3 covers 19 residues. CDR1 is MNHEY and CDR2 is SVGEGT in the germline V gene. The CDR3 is CASTLDRNLAGGSVYEQYF. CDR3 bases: TGTGCCAGCACCTTAGACAGGAACCTAGCGGGAGGGTCGGTCTACGAGCAGTACTTC.

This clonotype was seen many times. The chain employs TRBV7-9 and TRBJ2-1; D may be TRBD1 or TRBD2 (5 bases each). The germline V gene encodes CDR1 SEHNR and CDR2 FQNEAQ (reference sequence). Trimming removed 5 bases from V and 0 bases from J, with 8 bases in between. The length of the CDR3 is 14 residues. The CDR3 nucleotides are TGTGCCAGCAGCCCCGGGACCTCCTACAATGAGCAGTTCTTC. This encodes CASSPGTSYNEQFF.

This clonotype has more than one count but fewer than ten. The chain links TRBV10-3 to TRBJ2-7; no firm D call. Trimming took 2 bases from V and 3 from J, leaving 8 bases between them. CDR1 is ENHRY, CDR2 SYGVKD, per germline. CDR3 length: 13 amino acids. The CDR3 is CAISEPTSYEQYF. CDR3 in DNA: TGTGCCATCAGTGAGCCCACGAGCTACGAGCAGTACTTC.

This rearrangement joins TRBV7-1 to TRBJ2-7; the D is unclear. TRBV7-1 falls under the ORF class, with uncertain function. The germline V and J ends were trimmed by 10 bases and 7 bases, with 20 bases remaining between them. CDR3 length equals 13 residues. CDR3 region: CAMSLWASREQYF. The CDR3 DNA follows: TGTGCCATGAGCCTTTGGGCCTCGAGGGAGCAGTACTTC.

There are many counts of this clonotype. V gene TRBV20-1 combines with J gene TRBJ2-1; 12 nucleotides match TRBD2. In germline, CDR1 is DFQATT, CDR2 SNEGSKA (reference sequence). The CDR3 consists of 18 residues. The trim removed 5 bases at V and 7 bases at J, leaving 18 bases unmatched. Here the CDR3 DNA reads TGCAGTGCTCTCCACAGGACTAGCGGGATCCCCAAAGCGAATGAGCAGTTCTTC. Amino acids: CSALHRTSGIPKANEQFF.

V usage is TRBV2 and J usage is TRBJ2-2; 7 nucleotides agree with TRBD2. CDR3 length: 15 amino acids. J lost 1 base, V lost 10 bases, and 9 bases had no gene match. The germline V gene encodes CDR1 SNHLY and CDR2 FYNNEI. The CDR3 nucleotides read TGTGCCACCACCAACCGGGGGGAGAACACCGGGGAGCTGTTTTTT. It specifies CATTNRGENTGELFF.

The DNA for the CDR3 is TGTGCCAGCAGCTTAGGTTTAGCAGGGGCCGGCTCCTACAATGAGCAGTTCTTC. Encoded protein: CASSLGLAGAGSYNEQFF. The J gene is TRBJ2-1, the V gene TRBV13, with a tentative D call TRBD1 (6 bases). Trimming removed 0 bases at V and 0 bases at J, with 15 bases between. Germline CDR1 PRHDT, CDR2 FYEKMQ (reference sequence). The CDR3 is made up of 18 amino acids.

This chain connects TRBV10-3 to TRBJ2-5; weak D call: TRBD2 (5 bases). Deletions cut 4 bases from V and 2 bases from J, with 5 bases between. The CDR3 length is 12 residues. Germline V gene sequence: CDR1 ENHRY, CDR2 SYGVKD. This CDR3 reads CAISGEQETQYF. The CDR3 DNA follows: TGTGCCATCAGTGGGGAGCAAGAGACCCAGTACTTC.

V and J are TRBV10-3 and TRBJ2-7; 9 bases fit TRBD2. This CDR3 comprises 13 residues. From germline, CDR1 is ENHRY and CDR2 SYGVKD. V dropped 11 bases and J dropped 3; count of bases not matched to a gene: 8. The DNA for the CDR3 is TGTGCCGGGGCGGGGGGGCTCTACTACGAGCAGTACTTC. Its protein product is CAGAGGLYYEQYF.

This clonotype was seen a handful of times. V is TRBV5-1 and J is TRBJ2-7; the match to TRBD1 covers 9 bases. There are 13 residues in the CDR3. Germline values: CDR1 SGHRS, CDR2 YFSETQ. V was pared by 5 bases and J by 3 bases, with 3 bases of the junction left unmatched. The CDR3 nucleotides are TGCGCCAGCAGACTGACAGGGGGCTACGAGCAGTACTTC. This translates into CASRLTGGYEQYF.

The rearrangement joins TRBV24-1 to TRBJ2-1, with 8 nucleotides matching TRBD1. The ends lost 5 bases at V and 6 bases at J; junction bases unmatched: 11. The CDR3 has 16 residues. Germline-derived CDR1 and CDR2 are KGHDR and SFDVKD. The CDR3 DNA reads TGTGCCACCAGTGCCACAGGGACAGGCGTAAGCAATGAGCAGTTCTTC. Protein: CATSATGTGVSNEQFF.